This TCR beta chain was obtained from a study of OX40 agonist ivuxolimab in advanced cancers. Study overall: Antecedent anti-PD-1, anti-PD-L1 or anti-CTLA-4 therapy was permissible, with around 41% having received some. Study-wide findings and caveats: Among T cells, CD8+ cells averaged more expanded clones than CD4+ cells.

Germline V gene lookup returns CDR1 SGHAT and CDR2 FQDESV (reference sequence). The ends were cut back, 0 bases at V and 4 bases at J, with 9 bases in the middle. The CDR3 totals 14 residues. Of note for this clone: Its antigen is unidentified.

The table came from immunoSEQ multiplex PCR; TCRdb's copy has only in-frame clones and leaves some out. The sample lists 85,000 to 100,000 clones, around nine tenths occurring once. The chain links TRBV11-1 to TRBJ2-5, with a tentative D call TRBD2 (5 bases). The TCR sequence derives from an adult with an advanced solid tumor such as melanoma, head and neck, liver or kidney cancer. The sequencing here drew on CD4+ or CD8+ T cells sorted from blood, taken in a trial of the OX40 agonist ivuxolimab. The DNA for the CDR3 is TGTGCCAGCAGCTTAGCGCTAGCAACAGAGACCCAGTACTTC. Translation gives CASSLALATETQYF.